This T cell receptor beta chain comes out of a study of vaccination and CD4 T cells after COVID-19. Across the whole study: The convalescents comprised six males and four females, two of them Hispanic.

The treatment was: 10-day PBMC culture with coronavirus spike peptide pools or control peptides (ViraFEST assay). The ViraFEST method relied on peptide pools to expand antigen-specific T cells, followed by TCR sequencing. This clonotype has a handful of counts. Its antigen is unknown. Unmatched junction bases numbered 13, after V lost 7 bases and J lost 5 bases. The CDR3 runs to 16 residues. CDR1 is MDHEN and CDR2 is SYDVKM in the germline V gene. Cultured CD4+ T-cell DNA underwent Oncomine TCR Beta short-read sequencing. MiXCR, run by TCRdb on the PCR reads, gives a single entry per CDR3 protein. The sample lists tens of thousands of distinct CDR3 sequences; approximately 40% were seen once.

The chain has TRBV28 and TRBJ1-5; 8 bases map to TRBD1. This TCR was sampled from a human donor who had recovered from COVID-19. Sample: CD4+ T cells from blood, cultured in vitro, taken after SARS-CoV-2 vaccination. CDR3: CASTHFSGQVYQPQHF. In nucleotides, the CDR3 is TGTGCCAGCACCCATTTTTCGGGACAGGTTTATCAGCCCCAGCATTTT.